The 19 T cell receptor beta chains listed next were all sequenced from one sample in a study of cytomegalovirus exposure and HLA in healthy donors. PCR involved 60 Vbeta and 13 Jbeta primers. Assay: immunoSEQ multiplex PCR; the TCRdb copy retains only in-frame clones and omits some. The sample lists some 120,000 clones; roughly 80% were seen once. The sequenced sample was PBMCs. All receptors come from a man in his thirties or forties in good health and CMV-seropositive.

The gene calls are TRBV7-9 and TRBJ2-7; a weak D match, TRBD2 (7 bases). The CDR3 is 14 residues long. V shed 6 bases and J shed 5 bases, with 17 bases lying between them. Germline V gives CDR1 SEHNR, CDR2 FQNEAQ (reference sequence). CDR3 bases: TGTGCCAGCAGGAGGGGGGGGTACCCTCACGAGCAGTACTTC. Its protein is CASRRGGYPHEQYF. Full variable domain (rest looked up from reference TRBV7-9 and TRBJ2-7): DTGVSQNPRHKITKRGQNVTFRCDPISEHNRLYWYRQTLGQGPEFLTYFQNEAQLEKSRLLSDRFSAERPKGSFSTLEIQRTEQGDSAMYLCASRRGGYPHEQYFGPGTRLTVT.

V usage is TRBV18 and J usage is TRBJ2-7, with 7 bases lining up with TRBD2. The CDR3 length is 17 residues. Per the germline V gene, CDR1 is KGHSH and CDR2 is LQKENI. V gave up 4 bases and J gave up 0 bases; unmatched junction bases: 12. The CDR3, as DNA: TGTGCCAGCTCACGTGCCGGGGAGGGCCTAAGCTCCTACGAGCAGTACTTC. Translation: CASSRAGEGLSSYEQYF.

The chain links TRBV21-1 to TRBJ1-6. TRBV21-1 is reported as a pseudogene. This CDR3 comprises 15 residues. CDR3 DNA sequence: TGTGCCAGCAGCCCGCGTCGGGGTATAGGTTCACCCCTCCACTTT. Protein product: CASSPRRGIGSPLHF.

The chain has TRBV9 and TRBJ1-1; 9 nucleotides align to TRBD1. V dropped 3 bases and J dropped 4; count of bases not matched to a gene: 13. Germline CDR1 SGDLS, CDR2 YYNGEE. The CDR3 loop spans 17 amino acids. The CDR3 loop reads CASSGSRGTGFFTEAFF. The CDR3 DNA reads TGTGCCAGCAGCGGCTCACGGGGGACAGGGTTCTTCACTGAAGCTTTCTTT.

The V and J genes are TRBV15 and TRBJ1-2; D ambiguous. CDR1 is LNHNV, CDR2 YYDKDF, per germline (reference sequence). This CDR3 has 18 amino acids. Trimming left V 0 bases short and J 2 bases short, with 19 bases between. CDR3 bases: TGTGCCACCAGCAGAGATTTTGGGAGGGTGGAGACCAACTATGGCTACACCTTC. It codes for CATSRDFGRVETNYGYTF.

The sample holds many counts of this clone. The V gene is TRBV2, the J gene TRBJ2-7; TRBD2 agrees at 12 bases. V gave up 7 bases and J gave up 7 bases; unmatched junction bases: 8. From germline, CDR1 is SNHLY and CDR2 FYNNEI. The CDR3 totals 14 residues. The CDR3 region has the DNA TGTGCCAGCAAGTCTAGCGGGGGGGCCGATGAGCAGTACTTC. Its protein is CASKSSGGADEQYF.

This clone has a single count. The chain has TRBV16 and TRBJ1-1; TRBD1 aligns across 9 bases. This CDR3 comprises 16 residues. Germline CDR1 is KGHSY and CDR2 is FQNENV. The junction had 11 bases not matched to a gene; V was cut back by 3 bases and J by 6 bases. The CDR3 reads CASSHAHRGRWPEAFF. In DNA, the CDR3 is TGTGCCAGCAGCCACGCTCACAGGGGGCGGTGGCCTGAAGCTTTCTTT.

The V and J genes are TRBV9 and TRBJ2-3, with D possibly being TRBD2 (5 bases). This CDR3 comprises 16 residues. The germline V gene has CDR1 SGDLS and CDR2 YYNGEE. The V end was cut by 0 bases, the J end by 0 bases, with 11 bases between. The CDR3 nucleotides are TGTGCCAGCAGCGTAGCTACGGGAACTAGCACAGATACGCAGTATTTT. Translating it yields CASSVATGTSTDTQYF.

The V call is TRBV27, the J call TRBJ1-5; D perhaps matches TRBD1 (6 bases). Looked up from germline, CDR1 is MNHEY and CDR2 is SMNVEV (reference sequence). Between the trimmed V and J ends, which lost 6 bases and 2 bases, there was a span of 14 bases. The CDR3 is made up of 15 amino acids. The chain's CDR3 is CASSHGTTGNQPQHF. CDR3 nucleotides: TGTGCCAGCAGCCACGGGACAACCGGCAATCAGCCCCAGCATTTT.

CDR3: CASSPTAGENQPQHF. The CDR3 DNA reads TGCGCCAGCAGCCCAACCGCAGGGGAGAATCAGCCCCAGCATTTT. The chain recombines TRBV5-1 with TRBJ1-5; maybe TRBD1 (6 bases). This CDR3 comprises 15 residues. Germline CDR1 reads SGHRS; CDR2 reads YFSETQ. V was cut by 4 bases and J by 4 bases, with 15 bases left in between.

The chain recombines TRBV9 with TRBJ1-3; 8 positions agree with TRBD1. The length of the CDR3 is 16 residues. V lost 2 bases, J lost 2 bases, and 6 bases stayed unmatched. Germline V gives CDR1 SGDLS, CDR2 YYNGEE. The CDR3 DNA is TGTGCCAGCAGCGTTAACAGGGGGGACACTGGAAACACCATATATTTT. It yields the protein CASSVNRGDTGNTIYF.

This chain connects TRBV28 to TRBJ2-2; 7 bases are a match to TRBD1. The CDR3 has 15 amino acids. V gave up 1 base and J gave up 7 bases; unmatched junction bases: 6. From germline, CDR1 is MDHEN and CDR2 SYDVKM. Here the CDR3 reads CASSLFRGRGGELFF. The CDR3 DNA reads TGTGCCAGCAGTTTATTTAGGGGGCGAGGCGGGGAGCTGTTTTTT.

The chain joins TRBV9 to TRBJ2-7; the D gene is possibly TRBD1 (6 bases). Germline V gene sequence: CDR1 SGDLS, CDR2 YYNGEE. This CDR3 spans 15 amino acids. Between the trimmed V and J ends, which lost 2 bases and 5 bases, there was a span of 17 bases. The CDR3 protein is CASSVQQGTYHEQYF. DNA of the CDR3: TGTGCCAGCAGCGTCCAACAGGGAACCTACCACGAGCAGTACTTC.

The CDR3 DNA is TGTGCCAGCTCACCACCAGGACTAGCGGGGGGTGTCGCCAAAAACATTCAGTACTTC. Protein product: CASSPPGLAGGVAKNIQYF. The gene calls are TRBV18 and TRBJ2-4, with 14 bases lining up with TRBD2. This CDR3 has 19 residues. V trimming: 0 bases; J trimming: 1 base; junction bases outside the gene matches: 5. The germline V gene has CDR1 KGHSH and CDR2 LQKENI. Full variable domain (outside the CDR3, taken from reference TRBV18 and TRBJ2-4): NAGVMQNPRHLVRRRGQEARLRCSPMKGHSHVYWYRQLPEEGLKFMVYLQKENIIDESGMPKERFSAEFPKEGPSILRIQQVVRGDSAAYFCASSPPGLAGGVAKNIQYFGAGTRLSVL.

V gene TRBV5-5 combines with J gene TRBJ1-5; D may be TRBD1 (5 bases). The CDR3 contains 15 residues. Per germline, CDR1 SGHKS and CDR2 YYEKEE (reference sequence). Trimming removed 1 base from V and 0 bases from J, with 8 bases in between. CDR3 residues: CASSLTGNSNQPQHF. The CDR3 DNA reads TGTGCCAGCAGCTTGACAGGCAATAGCAATCAGCCCCAGCATTTT.

This CDR3 reads CASSFSSGYNEQFF. CDR3 coding DNA: TGTGCCAGTAGTTTCTCTAGCGGATACAATGAGCAGTTCTTC. V usage is TRBV19 and J usage is TRBJ2-1, with 7 positions matching TRBD2. CDR3 length: 14 amino acids. Germline V gene data show CDR1 as LNHDA and CDR2 as SQIVND (reference sequence). V lost 5 bases and J lost 4; bases outside the gene matches: 5.

This chain connects TRBV11-2 to TRBJ1-1; TRBD1 is a possible D gene (5 bases). The CDR3 loop spans 15 amino acids. CDR1 SGHAT and CDR2 FQNNGV come from the germline V gene. Trimming pared 0 bases from V and 5 bases from J, leaving 13 bases between. CDR3 region: CASSLEYQRGTEAFF. The CDR3, as DNA: TGTGCCAGCAGCTTAGAATACCAAAGGGGAACTGAAGCTTTCTTT.

This chain joins TRBV10-3 and TRBJ1-2, with 10 bases lining up with TRBD1. Germline trimming cut 7 bases from V and 0 bases from J; bases unmatched to any gene: 5. CDR3 length: 15 residues. From germline, CDR1 is ENHRY and CDR2 SYGVKD. As DNA, the CDR3 is TGTGCCATCAATCCGACAGGGGGCCCTAACTATGGCTACACCTTC. Encoded protein: CAINPTGGPNYGYTF.

In its sample, this clone was seen once. J is TRBJ1-2 and V is TRBV28; D might be TRBD1 (5 bases). V lost 7 bases, J lost 1 base, and 13 bases lay in between. Per germline, CDR1 MDHEN and CDR2 SYDVKM. This CDR3 region has 14 residues. The CDR3 spells CASTLAQGNYGYTF. The CDR3 nucleotides are TGTGCCAGCACCCTAGCGCAGGGTAACTATGGCTACACCTTC.